The entry below gives a single T cell receptor (beta chain) sequence along with its context. The data originate from a study of blood T cell repertoires in COVID-19. As for the study in general: The United States, Italy and Spain provided the acute and convalescent COVID-19 samples. PBMCs, B-cell-depleted T cells, or T cells were the source of the cDNA or gDNA that made up the material.

The CDR3 has 14 amino acids. Germline V CDR1 and CDR2: MDHEN, SYDVKM. V was trimmed by 5 bases and J by 5 bases, leaving 15 bases between them. The authors' processing: It was from reference gene primer amplification that nucleated cell counts were estimated. Profiling relied on immunoSEQ multiplex PCR, and the TCRdb table lists in-frame clones only, not all of them. That table gives V, J and clone size, and the DNA gave D and trimming. The data show around 130,000 clones, with approximately 84% seen just once and roughly an eighth held by the top ten. The chain combines TRBV28 with TRBJ2-5; D is unresolved. The TCR comes from a woman aged 60-75 years with acute or convalescent COVID-19. Sequencing input: peripheral blood. This CDR3 is CASSTPSQRETQYF. CDR3 in DNA: TGTGCCAGCAGTACACCCAGTCAGAGGGAGACCCAGTACTTC.